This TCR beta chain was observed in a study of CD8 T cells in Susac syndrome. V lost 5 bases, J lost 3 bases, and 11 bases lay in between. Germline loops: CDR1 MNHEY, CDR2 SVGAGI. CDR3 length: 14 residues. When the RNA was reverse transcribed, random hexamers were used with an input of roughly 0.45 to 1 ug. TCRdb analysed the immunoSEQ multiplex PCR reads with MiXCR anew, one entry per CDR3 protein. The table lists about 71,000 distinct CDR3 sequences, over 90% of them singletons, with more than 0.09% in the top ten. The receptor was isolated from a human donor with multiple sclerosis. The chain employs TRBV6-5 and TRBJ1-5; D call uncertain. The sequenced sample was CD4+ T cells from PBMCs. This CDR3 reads CASSGPGSNQPQHF. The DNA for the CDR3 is TGTGCCAGCAGTGGCCCCGGGTCCAATCAGCCCCAGCATTTT.